The table lists the clone carrying this T cell receptor beta chain with many counts. This entry is derived from a study of T cell repertoires in cytomegalovirus infection. TCRdb used MiXCR to reprocess the reads, holding one entry per CDR3 protein. Of about 260,000 distinct CDR3 sequences detected, around 8.7% appear once; the ten largest clones hold more than 13%. V was clipped by 3 bases and J by 4 bases, with 9 bases between them. The germline V gene has CDR1 SQVTM and CDR2 ANQGSEA. The CDR3 extends over 13 amino acids. The sequence came from a human donor in good health (CMV status not recorded). Some clones in this sample may be carry-over from other donors' samples. The specimen sequenced was PBMCs. The chain carries TRBV29-1 and TRBJ2-2; no definite D call. The CDR3 reads CSVDVRLTGELFF. As DNA, the CDR3 is TGCAGCGTTGACGTCCGACTCACCGGGGAGCTGTTTTTT.